Listed below are T cell receptor beta chains from one sample, sequenced in a study of shared clonotypes between healthy human individuals. The assay was immunoSEQ multiplex PCR, and TCRdb's table has in-frame clones only and misses some. The sample consists of about 1,500,000 clones, approximately 96% of them appearing once. Sequencing input: naive CD4+ T cells sorted from blood. The receptor source for this set is a young man in good health. The CDR3 runs from the conserved cysteine through the conserved F or W. Each record gives: D gene, J gene, CDR3 length, V gene, clone size, CDR3 DNA, CDR3 protein. D genes are given only for firm matches. Expanded clones get a size class; other rows say once, few or many, or leave the size out.

D: .; J: TRBJ2-5; length: 10; V: TRBV29-1; size: .; DNA: TGCAGCGTTGCTGGGGAGACCCAGTACTTC; CDR3: CSVAGETQYF
D: .; J: TRBJ2-1; length: 15; V: TRBV7-2; size: .; DNA: TGTGCCAGCAGCTTAGTCCTAGCATCCTACAATGAGCAGTTCTTC; CDR3: CASSLVLASYNEQFF
D: TRBD2; J: TRBJ2-7; length: 15; V: TRBV4-1; size: .; DNA: TGCGCCAGCAGCCAATTTACTAGCGCTCCCTACGAGCAGTACTTC; CDR3: CASSQFTSAPYEQYF
D: TRBD1; J: TRBJ2-3; length: 14; V: TRBV27; size: .; DNA: TGTGCCAGCAGCCTAGGACAGGGCACAGATACGCAGTATTTT; CDR3: CASSLGQGTDTQYF
D: .; J: TRBJ1-2; length: 13; V: TRBV19; size: .; DNA: TGTGCCAGTAAAAGGACAGAGCCTTATGGCTACACCTTC; CDR3: CASKRTEPYGYTF
D: .; J: TRBJ2-5; length: 17; V: TRBV18; size: .; DNA: TGTGCCAGCTCACCCCTTGCGGGGGCCCCAGGTCAAGAGACCCAGTACTTC; CDR3: CASSPLAGAPGQETQYF
D: .; J: TRBJ1-5; length: 13; V: TRBV10-2; size: .; DNA: TGCGCCAGCAGTCATGTGGGGGATCAGCCCCAGCATTTT; CDR3: CASSHVGDQPQHF
D: .; J: TRBJ2-3; length: 14; V: TRBV6-6; size: .; DNA: TGTGCCAGCAGACCCCGATCTAGCACAGATACGCAGTATTTT; CDR3: CASRPRSSTDTQYF
D: .; J: TRBJ2-1; length: 18; V: TRBV6-1; size: .; DNA: TGTGCCAGCAGTGAATTTATGACAGGGAGGCTTCGATACAATGAGCAGTTCTTC; CDR3: CASSEFMTGRLRYNEQFF
D: .; J: TRBJ2-1; length: 16; V: TRBV18; size: .; DNA: TGTGCCAGCTCACCGAGCCAAGTCCAAACCTACAATGAGCAGTTCTTC; CDR3: CASSPSQVQTYNEQFF
D: .; J: TRBJ2-7; length: 14; V: TRBV6-1; size: .; DNA: TGTGCCAGCAGCCATTTGGGGGTTCCCTACGAGCAGTACTTC; CDR3: CASSHLGVPYEQYF
D: TRBD1; J: TRBJ1-1; length: 14; V: TRBV9; size: .; DNA: TGTGCCAGCAGCTCCCGGACAGGGGACACTGAAGCTTTCTTT; CDR3: CASSSRTGDTEAFF
D: TRBD2; J: TRBJ2-2; length: 14; V: TRBV28; size: .; DNA: TGTGCCAGCAGTCGGGGGGGCAACACCGGGGAGCTGTTTTTT; CDR3: CASSRGGNTGELFF
D: .; J: TRBJ1-1; length: 12; V: TRBV2; size: .; DNA: TGTGCCAGCAGTCTCGACGGAGCTGAAGCTTTCTTT; CDR3: CASSLDGAEAFF
D: .; J: TRBJ1-1; length: 15; V: TRBV19; size: .; DNA: TGTGCCAGTAGTAAGGCAGGTCTTCCTTACACTGAAGCTTTCTTT; CDR3: CASSKAGLPYTEAFF
D: .; J: TRBJ2-2; length: 16; V: TRBV5-4; size: .; DNA: TGTGCCAGCAGCAGGGTATCAGGCTGGAACACCGGGGAGCTGTTTTTT; CDR3: CASSRVSGWNTGELFF
D: .; J: TRBJ1-1; length: 14; V: TRBV5-1; size: .; DNA: TGCGCCAGCAGGGCCATTGCTGGCTCCACTGAAGCTTTCTTT; CDR3: CASRAIAGSTEAFF
D: .; J: TRBJ1-2; length: 17; V: TRBV28; size: .; DNA: TGTGCCAGCAGGCCCACCTGGGGGACATCAACTAGCTATGGCTACACCTTC; CDR3: CASRPTWGTSTSYGYTF
D: TRBD2; J: TRBJ2-1; length: 14; V: TRBV18; size: .; DNA: TGTGCCAGCTCACTAGCGGGAGCTCTCGATGAGCAGTTCTTC; CDR3: CASSLAGALDEQFF
D: TRBD1; J: TRBJ2-1; length: 15; V: TRBV7-2; size: .; DNA: TGTGCCAGCAGCTTCAACAGGGGAATTAGCAATGAGCAGTTCTTC; CDR3: CASSFNRGISNEQFF
D: TRBD1; J: TRBJ2-5; length: 15; V: TRBV5-1; size: .; DNA: TGCGCCAGCAGGACAGGGGGCCTCAACCAAGAGACCCAGTACTTC; CDR3: CASRTGGLNQETQYF
D: .; J: TRBJ2-7; length: 15; V: TRBV28; size: .; DNA: TGTGCCAGCACCTCCCCAGGGGGGAACTCCTACGAGCAGTACTTC; CDR3: CASTSPGGNSYEQYF
D: .; J: TRBJ2-2; length: 14; V: TRBV4-2; size: .; DNA: TGTGCCAGCAGCCAAGGACTAAACACCGGGGAGCTGTTTTTT; CDR3: CASSQGLNTGELFF
D: .; J: TRBJ2-2; length: 15; V: TRBV10-3; size: .; DNA: TGTGCCATCAGTGAGTCCACCTCAAACACCGGGGAGCTGTTTTTT; CDR3: CAISESTSNTGELFF
D: .; J: TRBJ1-1; length: 13; V: TRBV27; size: once; DNA: TGTGCCAGCAGTTTTCTTGGACGGAATGAAGCTTTCTTT; CDR3: CASSFLGRNEAFF
D: .; J: TRBJ2-1; length: 13; V: TRBV6-6; size: .; DNA: TGTGCCAGCCGAGGGGGCTCCTACAATGAGCAGTTCTTC; CDR3: CASRGGSYNEQFF
D: TRBD1; J: TRBJ2-6; length: 19; V: TRBV19; size: once; DNA: TGTGCCAGTAGTACGGACGGACAGGCGGTCTTTTCTGGGGCCAACGTCCTGACTTTC; CDR3: CASSTDGQAVFSGANVLTF
D: .; J: TRBJ2-1; length: 14; V: TRBV7-9; size: .; DNA: TGTGCCAGCAGCTCTCGGTCCGCCGCCTATGAGCAGTTCTTC; CDR3: CASSSRSAAYEQFF
D: TRBD1; J: TRBJ2-2; length: 15; V: TRBV6-1; size: once; DNA: TGTGCCAGTTCACGGGACAGAGCGAACACCGGGGAGCTGTTTTTT; CDR3: CASSRDRANTGELFF
D: .; J: TRBJ2-5; length: 15; V: TRBV4-1; size: .; DNA: TGCGCCAGCAGCCAGGGGGGGGCAGGGGAAAGGACCCAGTACTTC; CDR3: CASSQGGAGERTQYF
D: .; J: TRBJ1-4; length: 15; V: TRBV5-1; size: .; DNA: TGCGCCAGCAGGTCCACAGGTGCAACTAATGAAAAACTGTTTTTT; CDR3: CASRSTGATNEKLFF
D: TRBD2; J: TRBJ2-5; length: 15; V: TRBV28; size: .; DNA: TGTGCCAGCAGTCCGAGCCTAGCGGGAGGCGAGACCCAGTACTTC; CDR3: CASSPSLAGGETQYF
D: TRBD2; J: TRBJ2-3; length: 15; V: TRBV28; size: .; DNA: TGTGCCAGCAGCCCATTCCGGACTAGTTCAGATACGCAGTATTTT; CDR3: CASSPFRTSSDTQYF
D: TRBD2; J: TRBJ2-3; length: 15; V: TRBV28; size: .; DNA: TGTGCCAGCAGTGTTAGCGGGGACCTCACAGATACGCAGTATTTT; CDR3: CASSVSGDLTDTQYF
D: TRBD1; J: TRBJ2-1; length: 18; V: TRBV11-2; size: .; DNA: TGTGCCAGCAGCCGCCCCGGCTCAGGGGGCTTGGCCTACAATGAGCAGTTCTTC; CDR3: CASSRPGSGGLAYNEQFF
D: TRBD2; J: TRBJ2-7; length: 16; V: TRBV4-3; size: .; DNA: TGCGCCAGCAGCCAAGATAAACTAGCGGGAGCGTACGAGCAGTACTTC; CDR3: CASSQDKLAGAYEQYF
D: TRBD2; J: TRBJ2-7; length: 15; V: TRBV18; size: .; DNA: TGTGCCAGCTCACCACGCCTAGCGGGGACCTACGAGCAGTACTTC; CDR3: CASSPRLAGTYEQYF
D: .; J: TRBJ1-1; length: 12; V: TRBV2; size: .; DNA: TGTGCCAGCAGTGGGGACATCGCTGAAGCTTTCTTT; CDR3: CASSGDIAEAFF
D: .; J: TRBJ1-2; length: 14; V: TRBV2; size: .; DNA: TGTGCCAGCAGGTCGGAACAGGGTAACTATGGCTACACCTTC; CDR3: CASRSEQGNYGYTF
D: .; J: TRBJ1-1; length: 17; V: TRBV5-4; size: .; DNA: TGTGCCAGCAGCTCGGGCGGACCCACTTACGGGAACACTGAAGCTTTCTTT; CDR3: CASSSGGPTYGNTEAFF
D: .; J: TRBJ2-5; length: 12; V: TRBV5-1; size: .; DNA: TGCGCCAGCAGCCGGGATCGGCAGACCCAGTACTTC; CDR3: CASSRDRQTQYF
D: .; J: TRBJ2-7; length: 14; V: TRBV5-4; size: .; DNA: TGTGCCAGTCACCGGCGGCAGGCGACCTACGAGCAGTACTTC; CDR3: CASHRRQATYEQYF
D: .; J: TRBJ2-6; length: 16; V: TRBV5-6; size: .; DNA: TGTGCCAGCAGCTTGGGCAGGGGGGCTGGGGCCAACGTCCTGACTTTC; CDR3: CASSLGRGAGANVLTF
D: .; J: TRBJ2-1; length: 16; V: TRBV28; size: .; DNA: TGTGCCAGCAGTTTATGGGCCAGGGGGGAACCCGGTGAGCAGTTCTTC; CDR3: CASSLWARGEPGEQFF
D: TRBD2; J: TRBJ2-3; length: 16; V: TRBV14; size: .; DNA: TGTGCCAGCAGCCAGATGACTAGCGGGAGTGTGAATACGCAGTATTTT; CDR3: CASSQMTSGSVNTQYF
D: .; J: TRBJ2-7; length: 16; V: TRBV7-2; size: .; DNA: TGTGCCAGCAGCTTAGCGTGGGGCGGCCTCTCCTACGAGCAGTACTTC; CDR3: CASSLAWGGLSYEQYF
D: TRBD1; J: TRBJ1-4; length: 15; V: TRBV5-1; size: .; DNA: TGCGCCAGCAGCCAGACGACAGGGCTAAATGAAAAACTGTTTTTT; CDR3: CASSQTTGLNEKLFF
D: TRBD1; J: TRBJ2-2; length: 18; V: TRBV10-3; size: .; DNA: TGTGCCATCAGTGAGTCAGGGAGAGGACAGGGTTTAGCCGGGGAGCTGTTTTTT; CDR3: CAISESGRGQGLAGELFF
D: .; J: TRBJ1-5; length: 15; V: TRBV28; size: .; DNA: TGTGCCAGCAGTTCCGCCGGGGAAGGCAATCAGCCCCAGCATTTT; CDR3: CASSSAGEGNQPQHF
D: TRBD1; J: TRBJ2-2; length: 15; V: TRBV28; size: .; DNA: TGTGCCAGCAGGCTTCCGGGACAGGGGGCCGGGGAGCTGTTTTTT; CDR3: CASRLPGQGAGELFF
D: .; J: TRBJ1-4; length: 13; V: TRBV7-9; size: once; DNA: TGTGCCAGCAGCTTAGAGGACCGGGGAAAACTGTTTTTT; CDR3: CASSLEDRGKLFF